This TCR beta chain was sequenced for a study of regulatory T cells in long-lasting Graves disease. The length of the CDR3 is 12 residues. Germline CDR1 and CDR2: DFQATT and SNEGSKA (reference sequence). Trimming at V came to 5 bases and at J to 1 base, leaving 1 base not matched to a gene. Findings and limits, study-wide: Newly diagnosed Graves' patients had higher TCR diversity than persistent ones.

Documented time point: persistent/refractory GD, antithyroid drugs over 5 years with positive TRAb. PBMC RNA served as the TCR library source. A note on this clonotype: Its specificity is unknown.

HTBI primers from iRepertoire and Arm-PCR of CDR3 regions yielded the TCR beta libraries. TCRdb fed the multiplex PCR reads into MiXCR, producing one record per CDR3 protein. The sample lists a few hundred thousand distinct CDR3 sequences; roughly 23% were seen once. The origin of this receptor is a female donor with Graves disease. Material: peripheral blood mononuclear cells (PBMCs), obtained when the disease was refractory, from a patient treated with antithyroid drugs. V is TRBV20-1 and J is TRBJ2-5, with 7 bases aligning to TRBD1. CDR3 DNA sequence: TGCAGTGCTGGGACAGCCCAAGAGACCCAGTACTTC. This gives the protein CSAGTAQETQYF.